Given below is one TCR beta chain in context. The sample originates from a study of blood T cell repertoires in COVID-19. Across the whole study: Sites in the United States, Italy and Spain provided acute and convalescent COVID-19 samples. In each case, the material was cDNA or gDNA derived from T cells, B-cell-depleted T cells, or PBMCs.

V dropped 3 bases and J dropped 8; count of bases not matched to a gene: 8. The length of the CDR3 is 14 residues. Germline V gene lookup returns CDR1 LGHNT and CDR2 FRNRAP. Original processing notes: Amplification with reference gene primers provided the estimates of nucleated cell counts. This table comes from immunoSEQ multiplex PCR, and its TCRdb copy is limited to in-frame clones, with some not included. For V, J and clone size, that table is used; D and trimming come from the DNA. The sample lists approximately 100,000 clones, less than 90% occurring once. The sequenced sample was peripheral blood. The receptor comes from a human donor in a cohort sampled during active COVID-19. The chain links TRBV12-5 to TRBJ1-2, with 8 bases identical to TRBD1. CDR3 amino acids: CASGFPDRGWGYTF. DNA of the CDR3: TGTGCTAGTGGTTTCCCAGACAGGGGTTGGGGCTACACCTTC.